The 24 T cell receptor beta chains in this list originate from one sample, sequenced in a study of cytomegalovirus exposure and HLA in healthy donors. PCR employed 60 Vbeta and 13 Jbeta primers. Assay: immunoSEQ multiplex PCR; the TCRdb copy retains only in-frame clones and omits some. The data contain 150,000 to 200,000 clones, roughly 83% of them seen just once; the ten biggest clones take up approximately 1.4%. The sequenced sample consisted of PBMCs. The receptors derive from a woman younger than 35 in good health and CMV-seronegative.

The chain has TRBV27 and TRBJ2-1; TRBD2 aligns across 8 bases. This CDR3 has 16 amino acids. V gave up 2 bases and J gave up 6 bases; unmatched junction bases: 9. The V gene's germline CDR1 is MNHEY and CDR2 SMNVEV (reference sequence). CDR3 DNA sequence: TGTGCCAGCAGTTTAGAGCGCCTAGCGGGCTCCAATGAGCAGTTCTTC. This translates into CASSLERLAGSNEQFF.

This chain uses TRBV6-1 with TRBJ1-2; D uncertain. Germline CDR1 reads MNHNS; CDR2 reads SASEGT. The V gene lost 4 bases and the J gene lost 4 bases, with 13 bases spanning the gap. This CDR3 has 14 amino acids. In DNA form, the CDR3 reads TGTGCCAGCAGTGGTCTACGGGGTGGCTATGGCTACACCTTC. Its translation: CASSGLRGGYGYTF.

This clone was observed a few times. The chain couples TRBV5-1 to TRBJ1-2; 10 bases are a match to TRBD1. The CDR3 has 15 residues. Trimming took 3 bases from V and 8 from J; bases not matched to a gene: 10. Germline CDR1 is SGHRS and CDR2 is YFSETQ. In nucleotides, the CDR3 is TGCGCCAGCAGCTCCCGGGACAGGGGAGTGGACGGCTACACCTTC. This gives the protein CASSSRDRGVDGYTF.

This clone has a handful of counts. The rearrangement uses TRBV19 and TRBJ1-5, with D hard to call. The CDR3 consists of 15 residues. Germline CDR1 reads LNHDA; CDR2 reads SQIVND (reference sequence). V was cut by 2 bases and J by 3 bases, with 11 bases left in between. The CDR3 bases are TGTGCCAGTAGTATATTTGGGCAGTCCAATCAGCCCCAGCATTTT. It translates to CASSIFGQSNQPQHF. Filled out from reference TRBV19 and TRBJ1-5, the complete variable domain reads DGGITQSPKYLFRKEGQNVTLSCEQNLNHDAMYWYRQDPGQGLRLIYYSQIVNDFQKGDIAEGYSVSREKKESFPLTVTSAQKNPTAFYLCASSIFGQSNQPQHFGDGTRLSIL.

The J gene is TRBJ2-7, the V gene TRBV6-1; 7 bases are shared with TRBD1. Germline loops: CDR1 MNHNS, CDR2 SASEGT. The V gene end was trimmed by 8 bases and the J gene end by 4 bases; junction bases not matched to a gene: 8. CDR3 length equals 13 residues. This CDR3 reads CASGDREPYEQYF. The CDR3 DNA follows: TGTGCCAGCGGCGACAGGGAACCATACGAGCAGTACTTC.

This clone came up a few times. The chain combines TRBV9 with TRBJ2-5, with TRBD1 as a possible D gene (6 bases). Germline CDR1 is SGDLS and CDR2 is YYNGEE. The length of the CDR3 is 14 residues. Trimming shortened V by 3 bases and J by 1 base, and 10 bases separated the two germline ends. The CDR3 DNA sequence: TGTGCCAGCAGCGGGGACATCCTCCAAGAGACCCAGTACTTC. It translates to CASSGDILQETQYF.

CDR3 in amino acids: CASSPLVPSQPQHF. The CDR3 nucleotides read TGTGCCAGCAGCCCATTAGTCCCGTCTCAGCCCCAGCATTTT. The gene calls are TRBV2 and TRBJ1-5, with unresolved D. This CDR3 region has 14 residues. Trimming took 6 bases from V and 6 from J, leaving 15 bases between them. CDR1 is SNHLY, CDR2 FYNNEI, per germline.

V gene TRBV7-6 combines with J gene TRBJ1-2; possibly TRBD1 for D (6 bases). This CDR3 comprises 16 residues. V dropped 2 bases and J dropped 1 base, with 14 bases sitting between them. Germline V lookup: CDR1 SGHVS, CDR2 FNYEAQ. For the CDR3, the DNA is TGTGCCAGCAGCTTATGGGGGGGCAGCGATAACTATGGCTACACCTTC. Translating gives CASSLWGGSDNYGYTF.

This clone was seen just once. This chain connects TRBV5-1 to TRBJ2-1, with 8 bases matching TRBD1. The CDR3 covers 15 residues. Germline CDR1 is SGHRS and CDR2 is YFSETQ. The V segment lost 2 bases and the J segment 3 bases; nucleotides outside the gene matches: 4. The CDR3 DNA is TGCGCCAGCAGCTTACAGGGGGGTATCTACAATGAGCAGTTCTTC. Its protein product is CASSLQGGIYNEQFF.

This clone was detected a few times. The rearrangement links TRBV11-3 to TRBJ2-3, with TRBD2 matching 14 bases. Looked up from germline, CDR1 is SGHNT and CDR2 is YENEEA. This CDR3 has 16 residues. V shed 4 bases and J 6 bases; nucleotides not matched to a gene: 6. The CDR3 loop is CASSSGLAGGLDTQYF. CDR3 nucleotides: TGTGCCAGCAGCTCTGGACTAGCGGGGGGTCTGGATACGCAGTATTTT. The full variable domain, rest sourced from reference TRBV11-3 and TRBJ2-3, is EAGVVQSPRYKIIEKKQPVAFWCNPISGHNTLYWYLQNLGQGPELLIRYENEEAVDDSQLPKDRFSAERLKGVDSTLKIQPAELGDSAVYLCASSSGLAGGLDTQYFGPGTRLTVL.

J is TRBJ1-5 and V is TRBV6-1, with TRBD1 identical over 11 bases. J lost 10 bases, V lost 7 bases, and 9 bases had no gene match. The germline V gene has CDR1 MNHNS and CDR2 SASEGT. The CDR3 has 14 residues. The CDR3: CASTVGTGGSPQHF. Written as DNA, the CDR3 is TGTGCCAGCACCGTGGGGACAGGGGGGAGTCCCCAGCATTTT.

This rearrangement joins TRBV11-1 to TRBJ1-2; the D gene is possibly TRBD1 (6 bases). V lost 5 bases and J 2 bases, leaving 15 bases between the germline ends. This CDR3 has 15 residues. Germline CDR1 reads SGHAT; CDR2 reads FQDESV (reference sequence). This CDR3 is CASSPTGQGNYGYTF. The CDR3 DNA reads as TGTGCCAGCAGCCCCACGGGGCAGGGGAACTATGGCTACACCTTC.

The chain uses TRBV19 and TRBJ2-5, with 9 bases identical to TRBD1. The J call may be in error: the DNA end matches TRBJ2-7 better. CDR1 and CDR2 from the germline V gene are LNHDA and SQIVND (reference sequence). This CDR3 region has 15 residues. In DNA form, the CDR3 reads TGTGCCAGTAGTTCGGGGACAGGGAACACCTACGAGCAGTACTTC. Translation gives CASSSGTGNTYEQYF.

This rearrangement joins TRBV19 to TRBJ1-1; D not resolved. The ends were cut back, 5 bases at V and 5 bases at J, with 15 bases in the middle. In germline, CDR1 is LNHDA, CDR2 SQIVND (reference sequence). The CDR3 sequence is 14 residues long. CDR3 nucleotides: TGTGCCAGTAGTTTGGCGGTAGAGGGTACTGAAGCTTTCTTT. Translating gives CASSLAVEGTEAFF.

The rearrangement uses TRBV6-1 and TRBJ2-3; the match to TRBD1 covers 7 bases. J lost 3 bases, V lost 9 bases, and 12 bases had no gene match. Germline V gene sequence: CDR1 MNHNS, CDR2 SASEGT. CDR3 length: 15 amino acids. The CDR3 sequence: CASRSEGAGTDTQYF. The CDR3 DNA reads TGTGCCAGTCGGAGTGAGGGGGCGGGTACAGATACGCAGTATTTT.

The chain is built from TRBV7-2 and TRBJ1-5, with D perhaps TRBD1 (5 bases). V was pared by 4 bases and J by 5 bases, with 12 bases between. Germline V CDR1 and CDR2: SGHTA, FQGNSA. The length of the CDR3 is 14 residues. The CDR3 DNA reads TGTGCCAGCAGCTCACGGGGAGGGGATCAGCCCCAGCATTTT. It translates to CASSSRGGDQPQHF.

The CDR3, as DNA: TGTGCCAGCAGCGTAGTTTTTGGAGGGAATAGCAATCAGCCCCAGCATTTT. Translated, it gives CASSVVFGGNSNQPQHF. This sequence joins TRBV9 and TRBJ1-5, with no clear D. There are 17 residues in the CDR3. Germline V CDR1 and CDR2: SGDLS, YYNGEE. Trimming stripped 0 bases from V and 0 bases from J, with 13 bases between.

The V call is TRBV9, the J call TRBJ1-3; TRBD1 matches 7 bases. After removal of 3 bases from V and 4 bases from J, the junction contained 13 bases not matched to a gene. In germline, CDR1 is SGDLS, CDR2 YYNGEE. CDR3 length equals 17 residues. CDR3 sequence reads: CASSAMRQGMNGNTIYF. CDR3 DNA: TGTGCCAGCAGCGCTATGAGACAGGGTATGAACGGAAACACCATATATTTT.

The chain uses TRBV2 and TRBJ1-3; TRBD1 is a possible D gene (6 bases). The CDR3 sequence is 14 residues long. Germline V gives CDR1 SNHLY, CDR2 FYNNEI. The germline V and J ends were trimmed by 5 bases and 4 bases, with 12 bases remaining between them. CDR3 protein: CASSPGTWGNTIYF. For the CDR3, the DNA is TGTGCCAGCAGTCCCGGGACATGGGGAAACACCATATATTTT.

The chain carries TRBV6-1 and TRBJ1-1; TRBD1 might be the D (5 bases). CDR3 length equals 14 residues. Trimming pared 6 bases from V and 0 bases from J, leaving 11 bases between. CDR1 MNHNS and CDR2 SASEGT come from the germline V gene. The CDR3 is CASRGGYMNTEAFF. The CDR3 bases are TGTGCCAGCAGGGGGGGATACATGAACACTGAAGCTTTCTTT.

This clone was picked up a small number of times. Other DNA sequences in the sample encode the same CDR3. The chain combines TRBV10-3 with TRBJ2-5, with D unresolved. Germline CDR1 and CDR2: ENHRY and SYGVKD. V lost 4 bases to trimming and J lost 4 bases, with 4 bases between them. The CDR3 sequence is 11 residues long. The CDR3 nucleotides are TGTGCCATCAGTGCGGGAGAGACCCAGTACTTC. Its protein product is CAISAGETQYF.

The CDR3 region has the DNA TGTGCCAGCAGTGAAGCGCCAGGGATTGCCTATGGCTACACCTTC. As protein: CASSEAPGIAYGYTF. The gene calls are TRBV6-1 and TRBJ1-2, with a tentative D call TRBD1 (5 bases). Per the germline V gene, CDR1 is MNHNS and CDR2 is SASEGT. V dropped 0 bases and J dropped 4 bases, with 12 bases sitting between them. This CDR3 is built from 15 residues.

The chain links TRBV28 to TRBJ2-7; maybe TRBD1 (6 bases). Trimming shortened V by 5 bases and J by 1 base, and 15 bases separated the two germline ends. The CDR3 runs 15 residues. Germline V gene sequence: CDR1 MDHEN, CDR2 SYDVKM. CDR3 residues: CASSPPPGASYEQYF. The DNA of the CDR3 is TGTGCCAGCAGTCCTCCCCCAGGGGCTTCCTACGAGCAGTACTTC.

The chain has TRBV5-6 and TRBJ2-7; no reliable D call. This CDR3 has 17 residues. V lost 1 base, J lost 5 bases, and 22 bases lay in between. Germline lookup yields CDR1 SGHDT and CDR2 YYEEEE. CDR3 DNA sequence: TGTGCCAGCAGCTTGCTTGCCGGCCGCTCAGGAATCCACGAGCAGTACTTC. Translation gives CASSLLAGRSGIHEQYF.